Each of the 31 T cell receptor beta chains below was sequenced from the same sample in a study of T cells after yellow fever vaccination. TCRdb redid the calling of the 5' RACE reads with MiXCR, one entry per CDR3 protein. The repertoire holds a few hundred thousand distinct CDR3 sequences, roughly 11% seen once, with 18% in the top ten. The specimen was PBMCs, collected on the day of the first yellow fever vaccination. The source is a man younger than 35 who received the YFV17D yellow fever vaccine.

The genes are TRBV5-1 and TRBJ2-2; D might be TRBD2 (5 bases). The CDR3 runs 14 residues. V dropped 1 base and J dropped 7 bases, with 11 bases sitting between them. Germline V CDR1 and CDR2: SGHRS, YFSETQ. This chain's CDR3 is CASSLLLAYGELFF. The DNA for the CDR3 is TGCGCCAGCAGCTTGCTTTTAGCGTACGGGGAGCTGTTTTTT.

The chain uses TRBV4-1 and TRBJ1-4; D possibly corresponds to TRBD1 (5 bases). Germline CDR1 MGHRA, CDR2 YSYEKL. This CDR3 spans 18 amino acids. The V end lost 5 bases, the J end lost 0 bases, and 19 bases lay between the germline ends. The CDR3 is CASSVFVRDGATNEKLFF. CDR3 nucleotides: TGCGCCAGCAGCGTTTTTGTCAGGGACGGGGCAACTAATGAAAAACTGTTTTTT.

This chain links TRBV11-2 with TRBJ1-2, with no clear D. The germline V and J ends were trimmed by 0 bases and 8 bases, with 13 bases remaining between them. The CDR3 is 14 residues long. Germline CDR1 and CDR2: SGHAT and FQNNGV. The CDR3 DNA follows: TGTGCCAGCAGCTTAGATTTTGGGGAAGGGGGCTACACCTTC. Protein product: CASSLDFGEGGYTF.

About this clonotype itself: A much more abundant neighbour one base away suggests this may be a read error. The chain uses TRBV12-3 or TRBV12-4 and TRBJ2-5; 7 nucleotides line up with TRBD2. The length of the CDR3 is 14 residues. The CDR3 DNA sequence: TGTGCCAGCAGTTTGTTTGGGGGGGGAGAGATCCAGTACTTC. Its protein is CASSLFGGGEIQYF.

This clonotype was counted many times. The V and J genes are TRBV7-2 and TRBJ2-3; D is ambiguous. Germline values: CDR1 SGHTA, CDR2 FQGNSA. Trimming took off 2 bases at V and 5 bases at J, with 8 bases between the two ends. This CDR3 region has 13 residues. The CDR3 nucleotides read TGTGCCAGCAGCTTAAGCCGGCAAGATACGCAGTATTTT. Translated: CASSLSRQDTQYF.

The table lists this clonotype with many counts. J is TRBJ2-1 and V is TRBV11-3; 9 bases align to TRBD1. Germline CDR1 is SGHNT and CDR2 is YENEEA. This CDR3 has 15 amino acids. V lost 0 bases to trimming and J lost 7 bases; unmatched junction nucleotides: 4. The chain's CDR3 is CASSLDSGQGNEQFF. CDR3 sequence (DNA): TGTGCCAGCAGCTTAGATTCAGGACAGGGGAATGAGCAGTTCTTC. Based on the CDR3 plus reference TRBV11-3 and TRBJ2-1, the full variable domain is EAGVVQSPRYKIIEKKQPVAFWCNPISGHNTLYWYLQNLGQGPELLIRYENEEAVDDSQLPKDRFSAERLKGVDSTLKIQPAELGDSAVYLCASSLDSGQGNEQFFGPGTRLTVL.

DNA for the CDR3: TGTGCCAGCAGCCTCGACGGACTGTATAATTCACCCCTCCACTTT. Translating it yields CASSLDGLYNSPLHF. This chain uses TRBV5-6 with TRBJ1-6; D ambiguous. There are 15 residues in the CDR3. The V and J ends lost 4 bases and 4 bases respectively, with 12 bases between them. The germline V gene encodes CDR1 SGHDT and CDR2 YYEEEE.

In its sample, this clonotype was seen a few times. V usage is TRBV9 and J usage is TRBJ1-6, with D unresolved. This CDR3 contains 14 residues. Germline CDR1 and CDR2: SGDLS and YYNGEE. With 6 bases removed from V and 5 bases from J, the gap between germline ends came to 12 bases. The CDR3 DNA is TGTGCCAGCAAAGGGAGGCAGAATAATTCACCCCTCCACTTT. Protein product: CASKGRQNNSPLHF.

This clonotype was seen only a few times. The genes are TRBV9 and TRBJ1-6; TRBD1 aligns across 12 bases. CDR3 size: 16 residues. Trimming took 0 bases from V and 8 from J; bases not matched to a gene: 3. CDR1 and CDR2 (germline): SGDLS, YYNGEE. DNA of the CDR3: TGTGCCAGCAGCGTAGGGGGACAGGGGGCGGATTCACCCCTCCACTTT. Protein product: CASSVGGQGADSPLHF.

In its sample, this clonotype was seen a few times. This rearrangement joins TRBV18 to TRBJ2-7; no definite D call. The CDR3 extends over 16 amino acids. The V and J ends lost 0 bases and 1 base respectively, with 13 bases between them. Germline CDR1 is KGHSH and CDR2 is LQKENI. The CDR3 is CASSPPRAVPSYEQYV. The CDR3 bases are TGTGCCAGCTCACCACCCCGGGCAGTCCCTTCCTACGAGCAGTACGTC.

This chain connects TRBV20-1 to TRBJ1-3; tentative D call: TRBD1 (5 bases). CDR1 is DFQATT, CDR2 SNEGSKA, per germline (reference sequence). The ends were cut back, 1 base at V and 4 bases at J, with 11 bases in the middle. The CDR3 runs to 14 residues. This CDR3 reads CSARAGEWGNTIYF. The CDR3 nucleotides are TGCAGTGCTAGAGCGGGGGAATGGGGAAACACCATATATTTT.

Many counts were recorded for this clonotype. V gene TRBV12-3 or TRBV12-4 combines with J gene TRBJ1-2; D remains unclear. The CDR3 spans 15 residues. V lost 6 bases, J lost 0 bases, and 14 bases lay in between. CDR3 sequence (DNA): TGTGCCAGCAGCGAAAAAGGGATAGCTAACTATGGCTACACCTTC. This translates into CASSEKGIANYGYTF.

This clonotype has only a few counts. The chain has TRBV6-2 or TRBV6-3 and TRBJ1-4, with D maybe TRBD1 (6 bases). The CDR3 spans 14 residues. V lost 7 bases to trimming and J lost 7 bases, with 16 bases between them. Germline V gene sequence: CDR1 MNHEY, CDR2 SVGEGT. The CDR3 nucleotides read TGTGCCAGCACCAGGGACATCGTGAGTGAAAAACTGTTTTTT. It yields the protein CASTRDIVSEKLFF.

This clonotype occurred many times. The chain employs TRBV5-6 and TRBJ1-6; possible D gene TRBD1, 6 bases. The CDR3 length is 15 residues. The germline V and J ends were trimmed by 2 bases and 10 bases, with 16 bases remaining between them. Germline V lookup: CDR1 SGHDT, CDR2 YYEEEE. The CDR3 coding sequence is TGTGCCAGCAGCTTAAGGGGACACCTGGGATCACCCCTCCACTTT. Translated, it gives CASSLRGHLGSPLHF.

This clonotype has just a few counts. V and J are TRBV5-5 and TRBJ2-2; 7 nucleotides agree with TRBD1. Germline-derived CDR1 and CDR2 are SGHKS and YYEKEE (reference sequence). The V segment lost 4 bases and the J segment 1 base; nucleotides outside the gene matches: 4. This CDR3 comprises 15 residues. The CDR3 sequence: CASSTRGMNTGELFF. The CDR3 DNA sequence: TGTGCCAGCAGCACCAGGGGGATGAACACCGGGGAGCTGTTTTTT.

This clonotype turned up a few times. The rearrangement uses TRBV10-3 and TRBJ2-7, with D uncertain. The CDR3 runs to 12 residues. The germline gives CDR1 ENHRY, CDR2 SYGVKD. V gave up 0 bases and J gave up 4 bases, with 4 bases separating them. The chain's CDR3 is CAISESGYEQYV. The CDR3 DNA reads as TGTGCCATCAGTGAGTCTGGGTACGAGCAGTACGTC.

This clonotype was observed a handful of times. V usage is TRBV9 and J usage is TRBJ1-5, with D uncertain. Germline V gene data show CDR1 as SGDLS and CDR2 as YYNGEE. The germline V and J ends were trimmed by 2 bases and 7 bases, with 13 bases remaining between them. CDR3 size: 14 residues. The CDR3 bases are TGTGCCAGCAGCGTGGGCGGATTGGGGCAGCCCCAGCATTTT. This codes for CASSVGGLGQPQHF.

The chain couples TRBV20-1 to TRBJ2-1; D is unclear. From germline, CDR1 is DFQATT and CDR2 SNEGSKA (reference sequence). V lost 0 bases and J 6 bases, leaving 21 bases between the germline ends. This CDR3 is built from 17 residues. CDR3 DNA: TGCAGTGCTAGAGATCGAGAACCTCCCAGCGTCTCCAATGAGCAGTTCTTC. The encoded protein is CSARDREPPSVSNEQFF.

This clonotype was found a few times. This chain connects TRBV2 to TRBJ2-2; TRBD1 matches 7 bases. CDR3 size: 16 residues. Per the germline V gene, CDR1 is SNHLY and CDR2 is FYNNEI. The V segment lost 1 base and the J segment 6 bases; nucleotides outside the gene matches: 8. For the CDR3, the DNA is TGTGCCAGCAGTGAAGACAGGGGTTCACTCCCCGGGGAGCTGTTTTTT. It specifies CASSEDRGSLPGELFF.

V gene TRBV9 combines with J gene TRBJ2-5; perhaps TRBD2 as D (6 bases). The germline V and J ends were trimmed by 4 bases and 10 bases, with 14 bases remaining between them. Germline CDR1 is SGDLS and CDR2 is YYNGEE. This CDR3 comprises 12 residues. CDR3: CASSTWDSRQYF. The CDR3 region has the DNA TGTGCCAGCAGCACCTGGGACTCCCGCCAGTACTTC.

This clonotype was seen more than once but under ten times. This sequence joins TRBV7-9 and TRBJ1-3; 10 bases line up with TRBD1. Germline CDR1 SEHNR, CDR2 FQNEAQ (reference sequence). The V gene end was trimmed by 5 bases and the J gene end by 4 bases; junction bases not matched to a gene: 8. This CDR3 contains 16 residues. As DNA, the CDR3 is TGTGCCAGCAGCCAGCGTGACAGGGGGCCGGGAAACACCATATATTTT. This sequence encodes CASSQRDRGPGNTIYF.

This clonotype was recorded a few times. The CDR3 here is CSADQPGGRDTQYF. For the CDR3, the DNA is TGCAGTGCCGACCAACCGGGGGGAAGGGATACGCAGTATTTT. V and J are TRBV20-1 and TRBJ2-3; 7 bases match TRBD2. This CDR3 spans 14 amino acids. In germline, CDR1 is DFQATT, CDR2 SNEGSKA (reference sequence). The ends lost 6 bases at V and 6 bases at J; junction bases unmatched: 12.

This clonotype was counted many times. This chain joins TRBV27 and TRBJ1-1, with 7 nucleotides matching TRBD1. Trimming at V came to 5 bases and at J to 5 bases, leaving 5 bases not matched to a gene. The CDR3 contains 13 residues. The germline V gene has CDR1 MNHEY and CDR2 SMNVEV (reference sequence). The CDR3 sequence is CASSATGVTEAFF. The CDR3 DNA sequence: TGTGCCAGCAGTGCCACAGGGGTTACTGAAGCTTTCTTT.

This clonotype appeared a few times. The CDR3 DNA reads TGTGCCAGCAGCGTAGACGTAAGCGGGGAGTTCTACGAGCAGTACTTC. It is translated as CASSVDVSGEFYEQYF. The chain employs TRBV9 and TRBJ2-7; 7 nucleotides align to TRBD2. V gave up 0 bases and J gave up 3 bases; unmatched junction bases: 9. The CDR3 totals 16 residues. From germline, CDR1 is SGDLS and CDR2 YYNGEE.

In this sample, this clonotype turned up a few times. The chain has TRBV7-3 and TRBJ2-6; D may be TRBD1 (5 bases). Deletions cut 2 bases from V and 0 bases from J, with 17 bases between. Germline CDR1 and CDR2: SGHTA and FQGTGA. This CDR3 comprises 19 residues. Here the CDR3 reads CASSLRAGYPSSGANVLTF. As DNA, the CDR3 is TGTGCCAGCAGCTTACGGGCAGGGTACCCCTCCTCTGGGGCCAACGTCCTGACTTTC.

The table lists this clonotype with a few counts. CDR3 sequence: CASSQGRGAGELFF. In DNA, the CDR3 is TGTGCCAGCAGCCAAGGTCGAGGAGCCGGGGAGCTGTTTTTT. The rearrangement uses TRBV3-1 and TRBJ2-2, with D uncertain. The CDR3 extends over 14 amino acids. Trimming removed 1 base at V and 6 bases at J, with 9 bases between. In germline, CDR1 is LGHDT, CDR2 YNNKEL (reference sequence).

The sample holds a few counts of this clonotype. The chain uses TRBV11-2 and TRBJ1-4; D is uncertain. CDR1 and CDR2 (germline): SGHAT, FQNNGV. The length of the CDR3 is 12 residues. The V and J ends lost 5 bases and 11 bases respectively, with 12 bases between them. The CDR3 nucleotides are TGTGCCAGCAGCGAATATAGACCGAAACTGTTTTTT. Protein product: CASSEYRPKLFF.

This clonotype was counted between two and nine times. The rearrangement uses TRBV6-4 and TRBJ2-6, with TRBD2 matching 8 bases. CDR1 and CDR2 from the germline V gene are MRHNA and SNTAGT. The CDR3 is 15 amino acids. Trimming removed 10 bases from V and 0 bases from J; junction bases left unmatched: 5. CDR3 DNA sequence: TGTGCCACCACTAGCGGCCGCTCTGGGGCCAACGTCCTGACTTTC. Translation gives CATTSGRSGANVLTF.

This clonotype was picked up a small number of times. This rearrangement joins TRBV5-1 to TRBJ1-6; the D is unclear. The ends were cut back, 0 bases at V and 4 bases at J, with 11 bases in the middle. Germline CDR1 and CDR2: SGHRS and YFSETQ. This CDR3 has 16 residues. CDR3 region: CASSLEGVPYNSPLHF. The CDR3 coding sequence is TGCGCCAGCAGCTTGGAAGGAGTCCCTTATAATTCACCCCTCCACTTT. The entire variable domain, with the rest obtained from reference TRBV5-1 and TRBJ1-6, is as follows: KAGVTQTPRYLIKTRGQQVTLSCSPISGHRSVSWYQQTPGQGLQFLFEYFSETQRNKGNFPGRFSGRQFSNSRSEMNVSTLELGDSALYLCASSLEGVPYNSPLHFGNGTRLTVT.

J is TRBJ2-3 and V is TRBV29-1; D is perhaps TRBD2 (6 bases). The CDR3 has 12 residues. Germline V gene lookup returns CDR1 SQVTM and CDR2 ANQGSEA. Deletions cut 1 base from V and 4 bases from J, with 6 bases between. The CDR3 DNA is TGCAGCGTTGAAGTAGCGGCAGATACGCAGTATTTT. It yields the protein CSVEVAADTQYF.

In its sample, this clonotype was seen many times. The chain couples TRBV12-3 or TRBV12-4 to TRBJ2-5; 13 bases match TRBD2. The length of the CDR3 is 14 residues. V lost 5 bases and J lost 6; bases outside the gene matches: 3. CDR3 nucleotide sequence: TGTGCCAGCAGTACTAGCGGGGGGGCAAAGACCCAGTACTTC. Its translation: CASSTSGGAKTQYF.